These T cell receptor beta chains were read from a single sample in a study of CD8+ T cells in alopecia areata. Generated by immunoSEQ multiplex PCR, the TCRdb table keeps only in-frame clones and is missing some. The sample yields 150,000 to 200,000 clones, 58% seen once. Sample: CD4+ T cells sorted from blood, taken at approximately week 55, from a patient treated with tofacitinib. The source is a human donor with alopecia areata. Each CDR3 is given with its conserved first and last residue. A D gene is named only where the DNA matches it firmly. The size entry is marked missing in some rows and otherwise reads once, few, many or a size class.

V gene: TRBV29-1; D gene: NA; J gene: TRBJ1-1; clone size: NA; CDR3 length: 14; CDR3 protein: CSVEVRGLNTEAFF; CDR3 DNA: TGCAGCGTTGAAGTCCGGGGCCTGAACACTGAAGCTTTCTTT
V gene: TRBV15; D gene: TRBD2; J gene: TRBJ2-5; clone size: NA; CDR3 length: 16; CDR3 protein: CATSRRLAGGWETQYF; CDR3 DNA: TGTGCCACCAGCAGACGACTAGCGGGGGGTTGGGAGACCCAGTACTTC
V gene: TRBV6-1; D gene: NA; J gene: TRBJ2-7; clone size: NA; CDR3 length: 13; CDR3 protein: CATTGQGLYEQYF; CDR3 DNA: TGTGCCACAACGGGTCAGGGATTGTACGAGCAGTACTTC
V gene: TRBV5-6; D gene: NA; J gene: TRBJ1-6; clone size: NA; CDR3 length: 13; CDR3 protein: CASSLRGNSPLHF; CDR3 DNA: TGTGCCAGCAGCTTGCGAGGAAATTCACCCCTCCACTTT
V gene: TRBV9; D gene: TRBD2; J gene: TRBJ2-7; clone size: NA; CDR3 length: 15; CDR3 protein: CASSVASGGAYEQYF; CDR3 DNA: TGTGCCAGCAGCGTAGCTAGCGGGGGTGCCTACGAGCAGTACTTC
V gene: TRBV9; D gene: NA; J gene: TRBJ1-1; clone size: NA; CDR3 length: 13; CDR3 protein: CASSVGPNTEAFF; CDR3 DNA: TGTGCCAGCAGCGTAGGGCCGAACACTGAAGCTTTCTTT
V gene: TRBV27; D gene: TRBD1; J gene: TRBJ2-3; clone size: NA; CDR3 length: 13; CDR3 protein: CAARGSATDTQYF; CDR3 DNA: TGTGCCGCCAGGGGGTCCGCTACAGATACGCAGTATTTT
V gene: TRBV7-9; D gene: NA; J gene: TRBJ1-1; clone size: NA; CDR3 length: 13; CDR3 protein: CASSLAENTEAFF; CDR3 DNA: TGTGCCAGCAGCTTAGCGGAGAACACTGAAGCTTTCTTT
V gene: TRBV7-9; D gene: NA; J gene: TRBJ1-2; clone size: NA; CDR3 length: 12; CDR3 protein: CASSYQESGYTF; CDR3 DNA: TGTGCCAGCAGCTACCAGGAATCTGGCTACACCTTC
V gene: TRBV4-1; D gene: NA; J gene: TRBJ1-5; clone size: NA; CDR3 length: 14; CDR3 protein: CASSQVQTNQPQHF; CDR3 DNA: TGCGCCAGCAGCCAAGTTCAGACCAATCAGCCCCAGCATTTT
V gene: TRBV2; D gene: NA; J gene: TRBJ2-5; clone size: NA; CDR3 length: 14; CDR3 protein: CASRQTRNQETQYF; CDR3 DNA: TGTGCCAGCAGGCAGACCAGAAATCAAGAGACCCAGTACTTC
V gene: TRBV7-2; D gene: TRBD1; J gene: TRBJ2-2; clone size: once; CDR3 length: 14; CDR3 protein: CASSNDRATGELFF; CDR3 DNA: TGTGCCAGCAGCAACGACAGGGCCACCGGGGAGCTGTTTTTT
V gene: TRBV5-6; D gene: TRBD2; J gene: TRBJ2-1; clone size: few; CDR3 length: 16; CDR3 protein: CACSPIGGGFDNEQFF; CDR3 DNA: TGTGCCTGCAGCCCAATAGGCGGGGGGTTTGACAATGAGCAGTTCTTC
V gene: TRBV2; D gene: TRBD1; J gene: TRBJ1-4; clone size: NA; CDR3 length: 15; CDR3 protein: CASSVRTGRNEKLFF; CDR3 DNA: TGTGCCAGCAGTGTTCGGACAGGACGTAATGAAAAACTGTTTTTT
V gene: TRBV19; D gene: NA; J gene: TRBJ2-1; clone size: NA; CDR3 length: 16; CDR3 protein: CASSIEAGALANEQFF; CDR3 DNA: TGTGCCAGTAGTATAGAGGCGGGGGCCCTCGCTAATGAGCAGTTCTTC
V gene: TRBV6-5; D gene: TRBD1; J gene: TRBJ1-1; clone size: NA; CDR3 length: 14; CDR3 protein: CASRAGQSNTEAFF; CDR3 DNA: TGTGCCAGCCGGGCGGGACAGAGTAACACTGAAGCTTTCTTT
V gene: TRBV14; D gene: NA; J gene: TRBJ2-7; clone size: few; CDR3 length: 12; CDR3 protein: CASSQTSYEQYF; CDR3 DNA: TGTGCCAGCAGCCAGACTAGCTACGAGCAGTACTTC
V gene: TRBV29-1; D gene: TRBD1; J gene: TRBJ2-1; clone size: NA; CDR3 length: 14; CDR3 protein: CSVALGTGGNEQFF; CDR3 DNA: TGCAGCGTTGCTCTGGGGACAGGGGGCAATGAGCAGTTCTTC
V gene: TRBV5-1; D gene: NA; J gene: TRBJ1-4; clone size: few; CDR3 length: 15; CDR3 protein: CASRTAITPDEKLFF; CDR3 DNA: TGCGCCAGCAGGACCGCTATCACCCCAGACGAAAAACTGTTTTTT
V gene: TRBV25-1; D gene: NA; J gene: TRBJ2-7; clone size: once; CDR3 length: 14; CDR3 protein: CASTPGHPPYEQYF; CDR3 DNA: TGTGCCAGCACCCCGGGACACCCACCCTACGAGCAGTACTTC
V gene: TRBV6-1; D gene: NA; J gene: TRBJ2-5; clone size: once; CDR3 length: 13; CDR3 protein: CASSWTQKETQYF; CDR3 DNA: TGTGCCAGCAGTTGGACACAGAAAGAGACCCAGTACTTC
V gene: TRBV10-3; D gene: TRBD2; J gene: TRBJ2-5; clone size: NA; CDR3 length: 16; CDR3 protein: CAISPNSGGARETQYF; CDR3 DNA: TGTGCCATCAGCCCTAATAGCGGGGGGGCCCGAGAGACCCAGTACTTC
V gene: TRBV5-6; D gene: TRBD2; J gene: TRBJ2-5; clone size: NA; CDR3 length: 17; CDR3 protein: CASSPTLSGTRGETQYF; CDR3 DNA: TGTGCCAGCAGCCCCACCCTTTCCGGGACTAGAGGAGAGACCCAGTACTTC
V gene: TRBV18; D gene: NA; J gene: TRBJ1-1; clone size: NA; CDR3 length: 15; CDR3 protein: CASSLSPQGRTEAFF; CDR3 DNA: TGTGCCAGCTCACTTTCCCCCCAGGGCCGGACTGAAGCTTTCTTT
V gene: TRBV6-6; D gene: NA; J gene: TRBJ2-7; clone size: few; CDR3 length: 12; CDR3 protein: CASSPNRYEQYF; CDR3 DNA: TGTGCCAGCAGTCCGAACCGTTACGAGCAGTACTTC
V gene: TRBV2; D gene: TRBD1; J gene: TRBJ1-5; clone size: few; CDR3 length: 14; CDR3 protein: CASSGQGVGQPQHF; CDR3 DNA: TGTGCCAGCAGTGGACAGGGTGTGGGTCAGCCCCAGCATTTT
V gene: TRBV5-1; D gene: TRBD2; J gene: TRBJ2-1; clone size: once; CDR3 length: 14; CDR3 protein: CASSLVAGDNEQFF; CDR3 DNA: TGCGCCAGCAGCTTGGTAGCGGGGGACAATGAGCAGTTCTTC
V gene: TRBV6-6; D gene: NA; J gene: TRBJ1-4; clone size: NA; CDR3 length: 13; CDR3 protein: CASSNGWDEKLFF; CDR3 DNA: TGTGCCAGCAGTAATGGGTGGGATGAAAAACTGTTTTTT
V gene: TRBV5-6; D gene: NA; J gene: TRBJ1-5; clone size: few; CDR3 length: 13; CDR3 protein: CASSLSGYQPQHF; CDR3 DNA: TGTGCCAGCAGCTTGTCAGGATATCAGCCCCAGCATTTT
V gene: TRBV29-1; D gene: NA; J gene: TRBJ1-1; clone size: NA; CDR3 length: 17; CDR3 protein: CSVARGGQAVISTEAFF; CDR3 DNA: TGCAGCGTTGCCCGGGGGGGACAAGCGGTAATAAGCACTGAAGCTTTCTTT
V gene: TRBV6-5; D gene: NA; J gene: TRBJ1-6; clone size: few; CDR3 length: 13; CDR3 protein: CASSPTGNSPLHF; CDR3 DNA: TGTGCCAGCAGCCCCACCGGGAATTCACCCCTCCACTTT
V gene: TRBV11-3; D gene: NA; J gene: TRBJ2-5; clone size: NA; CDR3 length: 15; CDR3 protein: CASSLRAGARETQYF; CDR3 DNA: TGTGCCAGCAGCTTGCGGGCGGGGGCCCGTGAGACCCAGTACTTC
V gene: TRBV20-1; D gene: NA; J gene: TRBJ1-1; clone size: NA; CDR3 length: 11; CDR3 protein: CSAPSNTEAFF; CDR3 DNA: TGCAGTGCTCCAAGTAACACTGAAGCTTTCTTT
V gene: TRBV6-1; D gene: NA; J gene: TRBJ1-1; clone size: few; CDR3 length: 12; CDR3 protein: CASTYTSRGAFF; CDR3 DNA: TGTGCCAGCACATACACCTCGAGGGGAGCTTTCTTT
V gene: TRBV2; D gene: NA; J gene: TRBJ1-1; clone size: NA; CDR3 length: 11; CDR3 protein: CASRPNTEAFF; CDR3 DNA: TGTGCCAGCCGCCCGAACACTGAAGCTTTCTTT
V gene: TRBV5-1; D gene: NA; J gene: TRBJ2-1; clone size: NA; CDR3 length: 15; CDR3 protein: CASRDPSVADNEQFF; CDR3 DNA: TGCGCCAGCAGGGACCCCTCAGTAGCGGACAATGAGCAGTTCTTC
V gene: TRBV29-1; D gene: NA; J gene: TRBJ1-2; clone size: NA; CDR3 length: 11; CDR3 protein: CSAAQGYGYTF; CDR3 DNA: TGCAGCGCGGCGCAGGGGTATGGCTACACCTTC
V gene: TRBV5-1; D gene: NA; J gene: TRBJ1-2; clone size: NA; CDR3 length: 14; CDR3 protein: CASSLADRQYGYTF; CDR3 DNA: TGCGCCAGCAGCTTGGCCGATAGACAGTATGGCTACACCTTC
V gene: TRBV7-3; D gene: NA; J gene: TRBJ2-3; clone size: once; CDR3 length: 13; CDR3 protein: CASSSSTRGTQYF; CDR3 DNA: TGTGCCAGCAGCTCCTCCACTAGGGGTACGCAGTATTTT
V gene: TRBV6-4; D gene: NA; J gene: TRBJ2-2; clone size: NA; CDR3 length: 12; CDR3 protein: CASRAPGGELFF; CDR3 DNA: TGTGCCAGCAGGGCTCCAGGCGGGGAGCTGTTTTTT
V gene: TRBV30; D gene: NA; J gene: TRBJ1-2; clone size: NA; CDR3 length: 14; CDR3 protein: CAWSWTLEGYGYTF; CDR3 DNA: TGTGCCTGGAGCTGGACACTCGAGGGCTATGGCTACACCTTC
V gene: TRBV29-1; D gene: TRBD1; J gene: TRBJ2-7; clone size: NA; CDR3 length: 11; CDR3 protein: CSAYRGGEQYF; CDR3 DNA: TGCAGCGCCTACAGGGGTGGCGAGCAGTACTTC
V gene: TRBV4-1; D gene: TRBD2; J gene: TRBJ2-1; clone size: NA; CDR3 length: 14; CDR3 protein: CASSLPGTSGGKFF; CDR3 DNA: TGCGCCAGCAGCCTTCCCGGGACTAGCGGGGGGAAGTTCTTC
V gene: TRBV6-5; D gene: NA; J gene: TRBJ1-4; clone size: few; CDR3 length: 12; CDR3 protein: CASSYSDGKLFF; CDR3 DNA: TGTGCCAGCAGTTATTCCGACGGAAAACTGTTTTTT
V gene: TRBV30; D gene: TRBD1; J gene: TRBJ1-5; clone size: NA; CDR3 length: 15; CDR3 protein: CAWSGGQGNNQPQHF; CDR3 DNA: TGTGCCTGGAGTGGGGGACAGGGAAACAATCAGCCCCAGCATTTT
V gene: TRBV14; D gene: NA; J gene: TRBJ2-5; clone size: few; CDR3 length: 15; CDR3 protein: CASSQGLLVGETQYF; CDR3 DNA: TGTGCCAGCAGCCAAGGGTTACTAGTTGGAGAGACCCAGTACTTC
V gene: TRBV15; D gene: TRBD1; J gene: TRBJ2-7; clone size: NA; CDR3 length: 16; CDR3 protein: CATSNRLQGAKYEQYF; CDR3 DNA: TGTGCCACCAGCAACAGATTACAGGGGGCGAAGTACGAGCAGTACTTC
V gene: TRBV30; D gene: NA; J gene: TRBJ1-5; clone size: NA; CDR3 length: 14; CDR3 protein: CAWSTQGLSQPQHF; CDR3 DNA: TGTGCCTGGAGTACCCAGGGTTTGAGTCAGCCCCAGCATTTT